Below, one T cell receptor (beta chain) is given with its context. Its antigen remains unknown. The data originate from a study of T cell repertoires in ileal Crohn's disease. Study-level background: TCRB immunosequencing input was roughly 530 nanograms of biopsy DNA per sample.

Study results and caveats: Sorted CD8 T cells held more high-frequency clones than CD4.

Profiling relied on immunoSEQ multiplex PCR, and the TCRdb table lists in-frame clones only, not all of them. This table holds about 5,700 clones, roughly 78% found once. The time point here: proximal margin of the surgical specimen (macroscopically non-inflamed). Included were adult ileal or ileocolonic Crohn's patients indicated for ileocolonic resection. Trimming cost V 1 base and J 0 bases, with 13 bases left between them. Germline CDR1 SEHNR, CDR2 FQNEAQ (reference sequence). CDR3 length: 17 amino acids. The chain combines TRBV7-9 with TRBJ1-3, with a tentative D call TRBD1 (5 bases). The TCR sequence derives from an adult with Crohn's disease. Sequenced input: ileal tissue. The CDR3 sequence: CASSLDGGSRSGNTIYF. DNA of the CDR3: TGTGCCAGCAGCTTAGACGGGGGTAGTCGCTCTGGAAACACCATATATTTT.